Presented here are 20 T cell receptor beta chains from one specimen sequenced in a study of blood T cells in healthy people across ages. PCR was performed a second time for about 6 to 12 cycles using a sample-barcoded 5' primer and a J-beta primer mix. TCRdb reprocessed the 5' RACE reads via MiXCR and lists one record per CDR3 protein. The sample records hundreds of thousands of distinct CDR3 sequences, under 50% being singletons. The material sequenced was blood. The receptors were gathered from a man aged 25-45 years in good health.

This clonotype was seen a handful of times. DNA of the CDR3: TGTGCCAGCAGCTTCCGACAGGTCTTGGCTGGGGCCAACGTCCTGACTTTC. Its protein product is CASSFRQVLAGANVLTF. The rearrangement joins TRBV7-2 to TRBJ2-6; D may be TRBD1 (6 bases). Germline V gene data show CDR1 as SGHTA and CDR2 as FQGNSA. The CDR3 length is 17 residues. The V and J ends lost 3 bases and 2 bases respectively, with 14 bases between them.

This clonotype was counted between two and nine times. The chain employs TRBV7-2 and TRBJ2-7, with 12 bases fitting TRBD2. The CDR3 spans 15 residues. CDR1 and CDR2 from the germline V gene are SGHTA and FQGNSA. J gave up 5 bases and V 6 bases, and 8 bases lay outside the gene matches. The CDR3 is CASRKTSGGWDEQYF. CDR3 sequence (DNA): TGTGCCAGCAGAAAGACTAGCGGGGGATGGGACGAGCAGTACTTC.

This chain joins TRBV6-1 and TRBJ2-4; no firm D call. The J call may be faulty, since TRBJ2-7 better matches the DNA end. The CDR3 is 15 residues long. Germline values: CDR1 MNHNS, CDR2 SASEGT. This CDR3 is CASSELFGSYYEQYF. In DNA, the CDR3 is TGTGCCAGCAGTGAATTATTTGGGTCGTACTACGAGCAGTACTTC.

This clonotype was observed a few times. The V call is TRBV20-1, the J call TRBJ1-5; a weak D match, TRBD1 (5 bases). The CDR3 consists of 12 residues. The germline V gene has CDR1 DFQATT and CDR2 SNEGSKA (reference sequence). Written as DNA, the CDR3 is TGCAGCTTGACAGATGAAAATCAGCCCCAGCATTTT. Translating gives CSLTDENQPQHF.

The V and J genes are TRBV27 and TRBJ2-1; D is perhaps TRBD2 (6 bases). Germline CDR1 reads MNHEY; CDR2 reads SMNVEV (reference sequence). Trimming pared 10 bases from V and 9 bases from J, leaving 13 bases between. There are 11 residues in the CDR3. CDR3 in amino acids: CATLFGSEQFF. The CDR3 DNA reads as TGTGCCACCCTTTTCGGGAGTGAGCAGTTCTTC.

This clonotype has only a few counts. The chain couples TRBV6-2 or TRBV6-3 to TRBJ2-7, with 9 bases identical to TRBD1. The germline V gene has CDR1 MNHEY and CDR2 SVGEGT. The CDR3 is 14 amino acids. The V gene end was trimmed by 2 bases and the J gene end by 6 bases; junction bases not matched to a gene: 5. The CDR3 region is CASSYHDRGIEQYF. CDR3 coding DNA: TGTGCCAGCAGTTACCACGACAGGGGGATCGAGCAGTACTTC.

CDR3 loop: CSANPTSGRADTQYF. CDR3 bases: TGCAGTGCTAACCCGACTAGCGGGCGGGCAGATACGCAGTATTTT. The chain recombines TRBV20-1 with TRBJ2-3, with 10 bases fitting TRBD2. Trimming cost V 4 bases and J 4 bases; bases outside gene matches: 8. This CDR3 comprises 15 residues. The germline V gene has CDR1 DFQATT and CDR2 SNEGSKA (reference sequence).

The chain recombines TRBV10-3 with TRBJ2-1, with 8 bases identical to TRBD1. V lost 6 bases to trimming and J lost 6 bases; unmatched junction nucleotides: 13. Germline-derived CDR1 and CDR2 are ENHRY and SYGVKD. The CDR3 is made up of 16 amino acids. CDR3 sequence: CAISDPGQALGNEQFF. The CDR3 bases are TGTGCCATCAGCGACCCGGGACAGGCTTTGGGCAATGAGCAGTTCTTC.

J is TRBJ1-2 and V is TRBV7-9; D ambiguous. In germline, CDR1 is SEHNR, CDR2 FQNEAQ (reference sequence). V was trimmed by 3 bases and J by 4 bases, leaving 9 bases between them. The CDR3 is made up of 13 amino acids. CDR3 loop: CASSFGRPYGYTF. The CDR3 DNA is TGTGCCAGCAGCTTTGGCAGGCCCTATGGCTACACCTTC.

The CDR3 reads CASFLDYNSPLHF. DNA for the CDR3: TGTGCCAGCTTTCTGGACTATAATTCACCCCTCCACTTT. This chain uses TRBV28 with TRBJ1-6; no clear D. V lost 8 bases, J lost 3 bases, and 8 bases lay in between. The CDR3 extends over 13 amino acids. Germline V gene sequence: CDR1 MDHEN, CDR2 SYDVKM.

This clonotype was observed a handful of times. The V call is TRBV7-9, the J call TRBJ2-1, with TRBD2 matching over 9 bases. J lost 6 bases, V lost 6 bases, and 6 bases had no gene match. The germline gives CDR1 SEHNR, CDR2 FQNEAQ (reference sequence). The CDR3 extends over 14 amino acids. Here the CDR3 DNA reads TGTGCCAGCAGTGTGATACTAGCGGGCAATGAGCAGTTCTTC. Encoded protein: CASSVILAGNEQFF.

This chain uses TRBV4-1 with TRBJ1-2; TRBD1 is a possible D gene (6 bases). The CDR3 totals 15 residues. V was pared by 5 bases and J by 4 bases, with 17 bases between. CDR1 is MGHRA and CDR2 is YSYEKL in the germline V gene. CDR3 sequence reads: CASSTRQEPSYGYTF. The CDR3 DNA reads as TGCGCCAGCAGCACCCGACAGGAGCCTTCCTATGGCTACACCTTC.

The CDR3 reads CASSYRAGQSHVYGYTF. CDR3 DNA sequence: TGTGCCAGCAGTTACCGGGCAGGGCAATCCCACGTCTATGGCTACACCTTC. V is TRBV6-5 and J is TRBJ1-2; possible D gene TRBD1, 5 bases. The germline gives CDR1 MNHEY, CDR2 SVGAGI. This CDR3 contains 17 residues. Trimming removed 2 bases at V and 4 bases at J, with 20 bases between.

The J gene is TRBJ1-2, the V gene TRBV2; 8 nucleotides align to TRBD1. Germline V gene data show CDR1 as SNHLY and CDR2 as FYNNEI. The CDR3 length is 13 residues. V was pared by 4 bases and J by 5 bases, with 3 bases of the junction left unmatched. CDR3 in amino acids: CASSGTGIYGYTF. CDR3 sequence (DNA): TGTGCCAGCAGTGGGACAGGGATATATGGCTACACCTTC.

This clonotype was counted between two and nine times. This rearrangement joins TRBV5-1 to TRBJ2-1, with a possible D match to TRBD1 (5 bases). From germline, CDR1 is SGHRS and CDR2 YFSETQ. The CDR3 is made up of 15 amino acids. With 1 base removed from V and 3 bases from J, the gap between germline ends came to 11 bases. CDR3 sequence (DNA): TGCGCCAGCAGCTTGTCGACAGAGTTCTACAATGAGCAGTTCTTC. It codes for CASSLSTEFYNEQFF.

Note on this clonotype: This may stem from a read error, because a much larger clone lies one nucleotide away. This chain joins TRBV20-1 and TRBJ2-5; D unclear. The CDR3 is 14 residues long. Germline V gives CDR1 DFQATT, CDR2 SNEGSKA (reference sequence). V shed 3 bases and J shed 3 bases, with 14 bases lying between them. The CDR3 is CSASHIRRKETQYF. CDR3 bases: TGCAGTGCTAGTCACATACGACGGAAAGAGACCCAGTACTTC.

This clonotype was found once. CDR3 nucleotide sequence: TGTGCCAGCAGGGCGACAGGGGGCACCAAAAACATTCAGTACTTC. This translates into CASRATGGTKNIQYF. This sequence joins TRBV4-2 and TRBJ2-4; 10 bases are shared with TRBD1. Per the germline V gene, CDR1 is LGHNA and CDR2 is YNFKEQ. The junction had 4 bases not matched to a gene; V was cut back by 6 bases and J by 2 bases. There are 15 residues in the CDR3.

The chain employs TRBV13 and TRBJ2-7; 9 bases line up with TRBD2. The V segment lost 3 bases and the J segment 4 bases; nucleotides outside the gene matches: 4. The CDR3 contains 14 residues. CDR1 is PRHDT, CDR2 FYEKMQ, per germline (reference sequence). CDR3 nucleotide sequence: TGTGCCAGCAGCTTTAGCGGGGGCCGTTACGAGCAGTACTTC. It codes for CASSFSGGRYEQYF.

This clonotype was seen just once. At one end, the junction sequence differs from germline, possibly due to a read error. The chain carries TRBV3-1 and TRBJ2-7; D uncertain. CDR1 and CDR2 from the germline V gene are LGHDT and YNNKEL (reference sequence). This CDR3 has 12 amino acids. In nucleotides, the CDR3 is TGTGCCAGCAGCAACCCGGCCCACGAGCAGAACTTC. The encoded protein is CASSNPAHEQNF.

This clonotype was seen repeatedly, ten times or more. This rearrangement joins TRBV20-1 to TRBJ2-7, with 7 bases matching TRBD2. Trimming at V came to 2 bases and at J to 1 base, leaving 2 bases not matched to a gene. Germline lookup yields CDR1 DFQATT and CDR2 SNEGSKA (reference sequence). This CDR3 is 13 amino acids long. The CDR3 DNA is TGCAGTGCTAGATACGGGGGGTCCTACGAGCAGTACTTC. It translates to CSARYGGSYEQYF.